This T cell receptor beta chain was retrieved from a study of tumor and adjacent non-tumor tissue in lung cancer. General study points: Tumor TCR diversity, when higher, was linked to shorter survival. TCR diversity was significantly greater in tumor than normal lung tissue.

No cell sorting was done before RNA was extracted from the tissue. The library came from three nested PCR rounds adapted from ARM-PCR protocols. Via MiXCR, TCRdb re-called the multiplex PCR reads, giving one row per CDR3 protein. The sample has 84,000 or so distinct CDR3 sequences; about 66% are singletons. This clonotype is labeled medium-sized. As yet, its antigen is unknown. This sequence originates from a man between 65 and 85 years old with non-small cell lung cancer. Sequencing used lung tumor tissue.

This CDR3 is CASSRTNTGELFF. CDR3 coding DNA: TGTGCCAGCAGCCGTACTAACACCGGGGAGCTGTTTTTT. The chain employs TRBV11-2 and TRBJ2-2, with unresolved D. V gave up 5 bases and J gave up 2 bases, with 6 bases separating them. In germline, CDR1 is SGHAT, CDR2 FQNNGV. CDR3 length: 13 residues.